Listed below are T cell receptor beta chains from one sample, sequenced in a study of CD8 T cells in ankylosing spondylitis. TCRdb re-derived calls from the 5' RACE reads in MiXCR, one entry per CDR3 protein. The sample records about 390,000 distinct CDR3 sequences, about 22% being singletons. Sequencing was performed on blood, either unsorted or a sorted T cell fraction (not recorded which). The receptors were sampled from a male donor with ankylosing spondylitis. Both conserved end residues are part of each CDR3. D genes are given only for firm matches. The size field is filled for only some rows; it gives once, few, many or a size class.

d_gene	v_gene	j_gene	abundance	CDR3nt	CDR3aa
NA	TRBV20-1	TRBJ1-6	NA	TGCAGTGCACATCGCGGACCCGATCCCAATTCACCCCTCCACTTT	CSAHRGPDPNSPLHF
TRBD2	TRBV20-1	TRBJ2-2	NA	TGCAGTGCTAAAGGACTAGCGGACCGATCCGGGGAGCTGTTTTTT	CSAKGLADRSGELFF
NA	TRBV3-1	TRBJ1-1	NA	TGTGCCAGCAGCCAAGTGGGCAGGAGGAACACTGAAGCTTTCTTT	CASSQVGRRNTEAFF
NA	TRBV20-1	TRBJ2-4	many	TGCAGTGCTTCCGGAGAGGGGAACATTCAGTACTTC	CSASGEGNIQYF
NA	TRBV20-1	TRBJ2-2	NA	TGCAGTGCTAGAGGTGGGGGATTTAACACCGGGGAGCTGTTTTTT	CSARGGGFNTGELFF
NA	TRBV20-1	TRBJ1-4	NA	TGCAGTGCTAGAAGTCTCGAAAAACTGTTTTTT	CSARSLEKLFF
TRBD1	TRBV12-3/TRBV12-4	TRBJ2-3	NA	TGTGCCAGCAGTCCGCACGGACAGGGTGGGGCAGATACGCAGTATTTT	CASSPHGQGGADTQYF
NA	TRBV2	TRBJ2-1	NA	TGTGCCAGCAAGGACTTTTACAATGAGCAGTTCTTC	CASKDFYNEQFF
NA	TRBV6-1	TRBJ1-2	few	TGTGCCAGCAGACTGAGGGAGAACTATGGCTACACCTTC	CASRLRENYGYTF
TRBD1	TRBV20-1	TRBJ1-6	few	TGCAGTGCAGGGACGGACAGGTTATCACCCCTCCACTTT	CSAGTDRLSPLHF
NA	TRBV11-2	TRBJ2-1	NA	TGTGCCAGCGGCCCGACCCGAAGCTCCTACAATGAGCAGTTCTTC	CASGPTRSSYNEQFF
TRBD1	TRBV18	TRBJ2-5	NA	TGTGCCAGCTCATTCACAGGGGATGAAGAGACCCAGTACTTC	CASSFTGDEETQYF
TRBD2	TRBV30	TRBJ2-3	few	TGTGCCTGGAACCCGGGACTAGGAGGCACAGATACGCAGTATTTT	CAWNPGLGGTDTQYF
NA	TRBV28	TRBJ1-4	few	TGTGCCAGCAGTTTCCTATACGAAAAACTGTTTTTT	CASSFLYEKLFF
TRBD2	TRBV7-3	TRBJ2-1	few	TGTGCCAGCAGCTTTCGGGAGGGTAACTACAATGAGCAGTTCTTC	CASSFREGNYNEQFF
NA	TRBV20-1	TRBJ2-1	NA	TGCAGTGCTAGGACCCTAGGGGCGGGCTCATACAATGAGCAGTTCTTC	CSARTLGAGSYNEQFF
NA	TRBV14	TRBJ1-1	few	TGTGCCAGCAGCCAATACGCGAGGCCGGGACATCGGAGCACTGAAGCTTTCTTT	CASSQYARPGHRSTEAFF
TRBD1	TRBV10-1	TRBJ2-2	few	TGCGCCAGCAGTGAAGCGACAGGGGGTTCCGGGGAGCTGTTTTTT	CASSEATGGSGELFF
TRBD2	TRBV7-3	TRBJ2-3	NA	TGTGCCAGCAGCTTAGGCGGGAGACGTTATACGCAGTATTTT	CASSLGGRRYTQYF
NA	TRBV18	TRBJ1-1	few	TGTGCCAGCTCACCACCGTCCCCAGGTTCGAACACTGAAGCTTTCTTT	CASSPPSPGSNTEAFF
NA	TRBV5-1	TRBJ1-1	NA	TGCGCCAGCAGACCGGTATTGAACACTGAAGCTTTCTTT	CASRPVLNTEAFF
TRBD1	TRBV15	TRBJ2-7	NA	TGTGCCACCAGCAGAGACGGGACAGGCCGCCCCTACGAGCAGTACTTC	CATSRDGTGRPYEQYF
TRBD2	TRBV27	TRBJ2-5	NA	TGTGCCAGCAGTTTTGGGGTTGGAACTAGCGGGAGGGAAGAGACCCAGTACTTC	CASSFGVGTSGREETQYF
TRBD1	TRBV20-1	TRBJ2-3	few	TGCAGTGCTAGTCTGGGACAGGGGCTCGGCACAGATACGCAGTATTTT	CSASLGQGLGTDTQYF
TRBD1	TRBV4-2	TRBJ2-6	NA	TGTGCCAGCAGCCAAGTCGGGACAGGGGGCTCTGGGGCCAACGTCCTGACTTTC	CASSQVGTGGSGANVLTF
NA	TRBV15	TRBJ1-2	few	TGTGCCACCAGAAGGGGACAAATCGGCTATGGCTACACCTTC	CATRRGQIGYGYTF
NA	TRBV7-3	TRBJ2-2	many	TGTGCCAGCAGCCCACACATAGACACCGGGGAGCTGTTTTTT	CASSPHIDTGELFF
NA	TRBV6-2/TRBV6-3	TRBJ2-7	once	TGTGCCAGCAGTTACGGCACCCCCGGGGGTGTATTTTACGAGCAGTACTTC	CASSYGTPGGVFYEQYF
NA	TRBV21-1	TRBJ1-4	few	TGTGCCAGCAGCCGGGCAGGGTGTCCACGCAGGCGGGAAAAACTGTTTTTT	CASSRAGCPRRREKLFF
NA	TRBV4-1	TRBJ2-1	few	TGCGCCAGCAGCTCGGTTTACGGGACTGAGGGTTCCGATGAGCAGTTCTTC	CASSSVYGTEGSDEQFF
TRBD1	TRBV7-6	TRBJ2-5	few	TGTGCCAGCAGCCCAGACAGGGGGCGCGTGGAGACCCAGTACTTC	CASSPDRGRVETQYF
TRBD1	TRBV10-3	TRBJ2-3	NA	TGTGCCATCACCAGCGGACAGGGAGGAGATACGCAGTATTTT	CAITSGQGGDTQYF